Listed below are T cell receptor beta chains from one sample, sequenced in a study of blood T cell repertoires in COVID-19. The method was immunoSEQ multiplex PCR; TCRdb's version includes in-frame clones alone and lacks a portion of them. Of approximately 240,000 clones in the sample, roughly 90% were seen once. Sequenced input: PBMCs or T cells enriched from blood (not recorded which). Receptors originate from a woman aged 25 to 39 with acute COVID-19. The CDR3 runs from the conserved cysteine through the conserved F or W. D genes are given only for firm matches. Clone size is stated in some rows and not others, as once, few, many or a class when expanded.

abundance: .
v_gene: TRBV3-1/TRBV3-2
j_gene: TRBJ2-5
d_gene: .
CDR3aa: CASSPYQGYQETQYF
CDR3nt: TGTGCCAGCAGCCCCTATCAGGGGTACCAAGAGACCCAGTACTTC

abundance: .
v_gene: TRBV19
j_gene: TRBJ1-5
d_gene: .
CDR3aa: CASSISGNQPQHF
CDR3nt: TGTGCCAGTAGTATAAGCGGCAATCAGCCCCAGCATTTT

abundance: once
v_gene: TRBV7-2
j_gene: TRBJ2-7
d_gene: TRBD2
CDR3aa: CASSLAGSSYEQYF
CDR3nt: TGTGCCAGCTCACTAGCGGGGAGCTCCTACGAGCAGTACTTC

abundance: .
v_gene: TRBV7-3
j_gene: TRBJ2-3
d_gene: TRBD2
CDR3aa: CASSQSGGGTDTQYF
CDR3nt: TGTGCCAGCAGCCAAAGCGGGGGGGGCACAGATACGCAGTATTTT

abundance: .
v_gene: TRBV6-5
j_gene: TRBJ1-2
d_gene: .
CDR3aa: CASSYVQESYGYTF
CDR3nt: TGTGCCAGCAGTTACGTCCAGGAATCCTATGGCTACACCTTC

abundance: .
v_gene: TRBV11-3
j_gene: TRBJ2-7
d_gene: TRBD2
CDR3aa: CASSPGRGKDLEQYF
CDR3nt: TGTGCCAGCAGCCCCGGGCGGGGGAAAGATCTCGAGCAGTACTTC

abundance: .
v_gene: TRBV19
j_gene: TRBJ2-1
d_gene: .
CDR3aa: CASRTQSNAHNEQFF
CDR3nt: TGTGCCAGTAGGACACAATCAAACGCACACAATGAGCAGTTCTTC

abundance: .
v_gene: TRBV15
j_gene: TRBJ1-2
d_gene: .
CDR3aa: CATSREDSTGYTF
CDR3nt: TGTGCCACCAGCAGAGAGGACAGCACAGGCTACACCTTC

abundance: .
v_gene: TRBV7-9
j_gene: TRBJ1-2
d_gene: TRBD1
CDR3aa: CASSNLSPTGGRDGYTF
CDR3nt: TGTGCCAGCAGCAACCTCAGCCCGACAGGGGGCAGGGATGGCTACACCTTC

abundance: .
v_gene: TRBV30
j_gene: TRBJ1-5
d_gene: TRBD1
CDR3aa: CAWSSQGTAAFNQPQHF
CDR3nt: TGTGCCTGGAGCAGCCAAGGGACAGCAGCTTTCAATCAGCCCCAGCATTTT

abundance: .
v_gene: TRBV6-5
j_gene: TRBJ2-1
d_gene: .
CDR3aa: CASSYVLAPYNEQFF
CDR3nt: TGTGCCAGCAGTTACGTGCTAGCGCCTTACAATGAGCAGTTCTTC

abundance: .
v_gene: TRBV2
j_gene: TRBJ1-4
d_gene: .
CDR3aa: CASSGPGSEKLFF
CDR3nt: TGTGCCAGCAGTGGCCCCGGGAGCGAAAAACTGTTTTTT

abundance: once
v_gene: TRBV9
j_gene: TRBJ2-1
d_gene: TRBD1
CDR3aa: CASSPGGEQFF
CDR3nt: TGTGCCAGCAGCCCAGGGGGTGAGCAGTTCTTC

abundance: .
v_gene: TRBV3-1/TRBV3-2
j_gene: TRBJ2-1
d_gene: .
CDR3aa: CASSHNGNIAAEFF
CDR3nt: TGTGCCAGCAGCCACAACGGGAATATAGCGGCCGAGTTCTTC

abundance: .
v_gene: TRBV7-9
j_gene: TRBJ1-2
d_gene: .
CDR3aa: CASSLVPTGLNYGYTF
CDR3nt: TGTGCCAGCAGCTTAGTACCAACAGGGCTTAACTATGGCTACACCTTC

abundance: .
v_gene: TRBV5-1
j_gene: TRBJ1-1
d_gene: .
CDR3aa: CASSQVGGQPSTEAFF
CDR3nt: TGCGCCAGCAGCCAGGTAGGGGGACAACCGAGCACTGAAGCTTTCTTT

abundance: .
v_gene: TRBV29-1
j_gene: TRBJ1-1
d_gene: TRBD1
CDR3aa: CSYMTGQGRNTEAFF
CDR3nt: TGCAGCTACATGACGGGACAGGGGAGGAACACTGAAGCTTTCTTT

abundance: .
v_gene: TRBV5-4
j_gene: TRBJ2-3
d_gene: .
CDR3aa: CASSLDPATTDTQYF
CDR3nt: TGTGCCAGCAGCTTGGATCCAGCGACCACAGATACGCAGTATTTT

abundance: .
v_gene: TRBV19
j_gene: TRBJ2-3
d_gene: .
CDR3aa: CASAGRRNTDTQYF
CDR3nt: TGTGCCAGTGCGGGTCGGCGTAACACAGATACGCAGTATTTT

abundance: once
v_gene: TRBV19
j_gene: TRBJ1-1
d_gene: TRBD1
CDR3aa: CASSRGKINTEAFF
CDR3nt: TGTGCCAGTAGCAGGGGGAAGATTAACACTGAAGCTTTCTTT

abundance: .
v_gene: TRBV21-1
j_gene: TRBJ2-7
d_gene: .
CDR3aa: CASSKEVLWDSLTYEQYF
CDR3nt: TGTGCCAGCAGCAAAGAAGTCCTTTGGGACAGCCTAACCTACGAGCAGTACTTC

abundance: .
v_gene: TRBV5-5
j_gene: TRBJ2-1
d_gene: .
CDR3aa: CASSLAGSSNEQFF
CDR3nt: TGTGCCAGCAGCTTGGCAGGGTCCTCCAATGAGCAGTTCTTC

abundance: .
v_gene: TRBV10-3
j_gene: TRBJ1-1
d_gene: TRBD1
CDR3aa: CAISESGTEATEAFF
CDR3nt: TGTGCCATCAGTGAGTCAGGGACAGAAGCAACTGAAGCTTTCTTT

abundance: .
v_gene: TRBV4-1
j_gene: TRBJ1-6
d_gene: .
CDR3aa: CASSQDRQGPNSPLHF
CDR3nt: TGCGCCAGCAGCCAAGATCGCCAGGGTCCTAATTCACCCCTCCACTTT

abundance: .
v_gene: TRBV9
j_gene: TRBJ2-3
d_gene: TRBD2
CDR3aa: CASSTQGLAGVDTQYF
CDR3nt: TGTGCCAGCAGCACCCAGGGCCTAGCGGGAGTGGATACGCAGTATTTT

abundance: .
v_gene: TRBV7-3
j_gene: TRBJ2-2
d_gene: TRBD2
CDR3aa: CASSLGLAGDTGELFF
CDR3nt: TGTGCCAGCAGCTTAGGACTAGCGGGAGATACCGGGGAGCTGTTTTTT

abundance: once
v_gene: TRBV5-6
j_gene: TRBJ2-5
d_gene: .
CDR3aa: CASSLFLLETQYF
CDR3nt: TGTGCCAGCAGCTTGTTTCTGTTAGAGACCCAGTACTTC

abundance: .
v_gene: TRBV5-5
j_gene: TRBJ1-4
d_gene: .
CDR3aa: CASSPGGSNEKLFF
CDR3nt: TGTGCCAGCAGCCCCGGGGGAAGTAATGAAAAACTGTTTTTT

abundance: .
v_gene: TRBV18
j_gene: TRBJ1-5
d_gene: .
CDR3aa: CASSRQTGINQPQHF
CDR3nt: TGTGCCAGCTCACGGCAAACAGGCATCAATCAGCCCCAGCATTTT

abundance: .
v_gene: TRBV2
j_gene: TRBJ1-2
d_gene: .
CDR3aa: CASSESWVERNGYGYTF
CDR3nt: TGTGCCAGCAGTGAATCGTGGGTGGAGAGGAATGGCTATGGCTACACCTTC

abundance: .
v_gene: TRBV28
j_gene: TRBJ1-2
d_gene: TRBD1
CDR3aa: CASSPGQGGYGYTF
CDR3nt: TGTGCCAGCAGTCCCGGACAGGGGGGGTATGGCTACACCTTC

abundance: .
v_gene: TRBV4-2
j_gene: TRBJ2-3
d_gene: TRBD2
CDR3aa: CASSQDLLASGRFLATDTQYF
CDR3nt: TGTGCCAGCAGCCAAGATCTTCTGGCTAGCGGGAGATTCCTAGCCACAGATACGCAGTATTTT

abundance: .
v_gene: TRBV28
j_gene: TRBJ2-2
d_gene: .
CDR3aa: CASSFIGAGELFF
CDR3nt: TGTGCCAGCAGTTTCATAGGGGCCGGGGAGCTGTTTTTT

abundance: .
v_gene: TRBV18
j_gene: TRBJ2-1
d_gene: TRBD2
CDR3aa: CASSTGLAVNEQFF
CDR3nt: TGTGCCAGCTCAACGGGACTAGCGGTCAATGAGCAGTTCTTC

abundance: .
v_gene: TRBV15
j_gene: TRBJ2-3
d_gene: .
CDR3aa: CATSRDQMIDTQYF
CDR3nt: TGTGCCACCAGCAGAGATCAGATGATAGATACGCAGTATTTT

abundance: .
v_gene: TRBV9
j_gene: TRBJ1-5
d_gene: .
CDR3aa: CASSVVRGRGNQPQHF
CDR3nt: TGTGCCAGCAGCGTAGTTCGCGGCCGCGGCAATCAGCCCCAGCATTTT

abundance: .
v_gene: TRBV7-2
j_gene: TRBJ2-7
d_gene: TRBD2
CDR3aa: CASSYGLAERVGQYF
CDR3nt: TGTGCCAGCAGCTACGGACTAGCGGAAAGGGTGGGGCAGTACTTC